The 14 T cell receptor beta chains reported below all come from one sample, sequenced in a study of T cells in localized non-small cell lung cancer. Data came from immunoSEQ multiplex PCR; TCRdb stores just in-frame clones and leaves some out. Of 4,400 or so clones listed, 30% to 35% are singletons. The input for sequencing was lung tumor tissue, taken before any cancer treatment. The receptors here all came from an older male donor with stage III lung adenocarcinoma.

The chain has TRBV28 and TRBJ2-6; 8 positions agree with TRBD2. V was clipped by 7 bases and J by 3 bases; unmatched bases: 11. Germline V lookup: CDR1 MDHEN, CDR2 SYDVKM. The CDR3 is 17 amino acids. The CDR3 DNA follows: TGTGCCAGCACAAACGTCGGGAGGGCCCTTGGGGCCAACGTCCTGACTTTC. It is translated as CASTNVGRALGANVLTF.

This clone came up a few times. The chain carries TRBV28 and TRBJ2-7; TRBD2 might be the D (6 bases). Germline CDR1 MDHEN, CDR2 SYDVKM. This CDR3 region has 14 residues. Between the trimmed V and J ends, which lost 4 bases and 5 bases, there was a span of 15 bases. This chain's CDR3 is CASSYGGPLNEQYF. The CDR3 coding sequence is TGTGCCAGCAGTTACGGAGGGCCGTTGAACGAGCAGTACTTC. Full variable domain (outside the CDR3, taken from reference TRBV28 and TRBJ2-7): DVKVTQSSRYLVKRTGEKVFLECVQDMDHENMFWYRQDPGLGLRLIYFSYDVKMKEKGDIPEGYSVSREKKERFSLILESASTNQTSMYLCASSYGGPLNEQYFGPGTRLTVT.

This clone occurred a few times. The genes are TRBV7-5 and TRBJ2-1; TRBD2 was called by the table and not checked on the DNA. TRBV7-5 is recorded as a pseudogene. CDR3 length: 15 residues. The CDR3 reads CASSLDYGTTNEQFF. In DNA, the CDR3 is TGTGCCAGCAGCTTAGACTACGGGACTACCAATGAGCAGTTCTTC.

The V gene is TRBV18, the J gene TRBJ2-2, with 9 bases lining up with TRBD1. In germline, CDR1 is KGHSH, CDR2 LQKENI. The CDR3 has 16 amino acids. The ends lost 3 bases at V and 4 bases at J; junction bases unmatched: 6. CDR3 residues: CASSPVGQGGTGELFF. The CDR3 DNA reads as TGTGCCAGCTCACCCGTGGGACAGGGAGGCACCGGGGAGCTGTTTTTT. The complete variable domain, with remaining parts taken from reference TRBV18 and TRBJ2-2, reads NAGVMQNPRHLVRRRGQEARLRCSPMKGHSHVYWYRQLPEEGLKFMVYLQKENIIDESGMPKERFSAEFPKEGPSILRIQQVVRGDSAAYFCASSPVGQGGTGELFFGEGSRLTVL.

The chain uses TRBV6-8 and TRBJ2-1, with a possible D match to TRBD1 (7 bases). Germline V CDR1 and CDR2: MNHGY, SAAAGT. There are 16 residues in the CDR3. The V and J ends lost 5 bases and 0 bases respectively, with 14 bases between them. The CDR3 reads CASSPRGESSYNEQFF. The DNA for the CDR3 is TGTGCCAGCAGTCCCAGGGGGGAGAGCTCCTACAATGAGCAGTTCTTC.

This chain links TRBV7-5 with TRBJ2-3; the table names TRBD2, a call not compared with the DNA. TRBV7-5 has pseudogene status. The CDR3 loop spans 15 amino acids. CDR3 sequence (DNA): TGTGCCAGCAGCCCTTGGACTAGCGGGACAGATACGCAGTATTTT. Encoded protein: CASSPWTSGTDTQYF.

This clone is judged medium-sized. The chain is built from TRBV11-3 and TRBJ1-1, with D perhaps TRBD1 (5 bases). The CDR3 has 16 residues. The V gene lost 0 bases and the J gene lost 4 bases, with 15 bases spanning the gap. The germline V gene has CDR1 SGHNT and CDR2 YENEEA. Here the CDR3 DNA reads TGTGCCAGCAGCTTAGATAGGCAGGGAGGCGGCACTGAAGCTTTCTTT. As protein: CASSLDRQGGGTEAFF.

This clone was detected once. The V gene is TRBV15, the J gene TRBJ2-3; TRBD1 matches 8 bases. The V segment lost 1 base and the J segment 1 base; nucleotides outside the gene matches: 10. The CDR3 runs to 18 residues. Germline loops: CDR1 LNHNV, CDR2 YYDKDF (reference sequence). CDR3 coding DNA: TGTGCCACCAGCAGAGCTTTCGGACAGGGTGACGGCACAGATACGCAGTATTTT. Amino acid sequence: CATSRAFGQGDGTDTQYF.

This clone counts as medium-sized. The chain employs TRBV9 and TRBJ2-1, with D hard to call. CDR1 SGDLS and CDR2 YYNGEE come from the germline V gene. The CDR3 sequence is 14 residues long. The V gene lost 0 bases and the J gene lost 8 bases, with 12 bases spanning the gap. The CDR3 coding sequence is TGTGCCAGCAGCGTAGCTATGGGTGGGTATGAGCAGTTCTTC. This encodes CASSVAMGGYEQFF.

The chain combines TRBV5-1 with TRBJ2-7, with D maybe TRBD1 (5 bases). The CDR3 has 17 residues. Germline V gene sequence: CDR1 SGHRS, CDR2 YFSETQ. V lost 3 bases to trimming and J lost 2 bases, with 21 bases between them. CDR3 loop: CASSSRPFPVGAYEQYF. The CDR3 DNA reads as TGCGCCAGCAGCTCCCGTCCCTTCCCCGTAGGGGCCTACGAGCAGTACTTC. The variable domain in full, with the rest retrieved from reference TRBV5-1 and TRBJ2-7, is KAGVTQTPRYLIKTRGQQVTLSCSPISGHRSVSWYQQTPGQGLQFLFEYFSETQRNKGNFPGRFSGRQFSNSRSEMNVSTLELGDSALYLCASSSRPFPVGAYEQYFGPGTRLTVT.

Points on this clone: Relative to the germline gene, one junction end is altered; a read error may explain this. V is TRBV6-8 and J is TRBJ1-5; D unclear. Looked up from germline, CDR1 is MNHGY and CDR2 is SAAAGT. The CDR3 runs to 14 residues. The DNA for the CDR3 is TGTGCCAGCAGTAACTCACGATGGAATCAGCCCCAGCATTTT. Translating gives CASSNSRWNQPQHF.

In its sample, this clone ranks as medium-sized. This sequence joins TRBV6-8 and TRBJ2-2; D unclear. Germline loops: CDR1 MNHGY, CDR2 SAAAGT. The CDR3 has 15 residues. V gave up 2 bases and J gave up 5 bases, with 12 bases separating them. The CDR3 here is CASSYRTPRTGELFF. The CDR3 coding sequence is TGTGCCAGCAGTTACAGGACCCCTAGGACCGGGGAGCTGTTTTTT.

This clone was counted a few times. The rearrangement joins TRBV6-8 to TRBJ1-1; D remains unclear. The CDR3 runs to 12 residues. Germline V gene sequence: CDR1 MNHGY, CDR2 SAAAGT. Trimming stripped 6 bases from V and 8 bases from J, with 13 bases between. In nucleotides, the CDR3 is TGTGCCAGCAGAGGCATCGGGCGAGAAGCTTTCTTT. It specifies CASRGIGREAFF.

This clone has a handful of counts. The rearrangement links TRBV19 to TRBJ2-1; TRBD2 aligns across 8 bases. Germline loops: CDR1 LNHDA, CDR2 SQIVND (reference sequence). The CDR3 runs 14 residues. Trimming removed 6 bases from V and 5 bases from J; junction bases left unmatched: 6. CDR3 sequence (DNA): TGTGCCAGTAGGGGAGCGGGGGACCACAATGAGCAGTTCTTC. This gives the protein CASRGAGDHNEQFF. The variable domain in full, with the rest retrieved from reference TRBV19 and TRBJ2-1, is DGGITQSPKYLFRKEGQNVTLSCEQNLNHDAMYWYRQDPGQGLRLIYYSQIVNDFQKGDIAEGYSVSREKKESFPLTVTSAQKNPTAFYLCASRGAGDHNEQFFGPGTRLTVL.